Listed below are T cell receptor beta chains from one sample, sequenced in a study of blood T cell repertoires in COVID-19. Only in-frame clones appear in the TCRdb table, and some are missing; sequencing was by immunoSEQ multiplex PCR. This table has around 210,000 clones, 65% to 90% appearing once. The material sequenced was peripheral blood. These receptors all stem from a man aged 45-65 years with COVID-19, enrolled during active disease. Each CDR3 is given with its conserved first and last residue. Fields, in order: D gene, clone size, V gene, J gene, CDR3 DNA, CDR3 protein. D genes are given only for firm matches. Part of the rows lack a size; the others show once, few, many or a class for expanded clones.

D: -; size: once; V: TRBV12-5; J: TRBJ2-5; DNA: TGTGCTAGTGGGACTCAAGAGACCCAGTACTTC; CDR3: CASGTQETQYF
D: -; size: once; V: TRBV4-1; J: TRBJ1-1; DNA: TGCGCCAGCAGCCATCGCGGAGGGGCTGCAATGAACACTGAAGCTTTCTTT; CDR3: CASSHRGGAAMNTEAFF
D: TRBD1; size: -; V: TRBV5-1; J: TRBJ2-1; DNA: TGCGCCAGCAGCCCAGGGGGCGGGAACAATGAGCAGTTCTTC; CDR3: CASSPGGGNNEQFF
D: -; size: -; V: TRBV28; J: TRBJ1-5; DNA: TGTGCCAGCATGGGGGGGTGGTCCAATCAGCCCCAGCATTTT; CDR3: CASMGGWSNQPQHF
D: TRBD1; size: -; V: TRBV5-6; J: TRBJ1-1; DNA: TGTGCCAGCAGCCCACCAGGGGGCTATAGTACTGGAGCTTTCTTT; CDR3: CASSPPGGYSTGAFF
D: TRBD2; size: -; V: TRBV4-1; J: TRBJ2-2; DNA: TGCGCCAGCAGACCATCGTGGACTAGCGGCCTCCCCACCGGGGAGCTGTTTTTT; CDR3: CASRPSWTSGLPTGELFF
D: -; size: -; V: TRBV5-3; J: TRBJ1-5; DNA: TGTGCCAGAAGTTACCGGGGGAAGGGGGGGAGCAATCAGCCCCAGCATTTT; CDR3: CARSYRGKGGSNQPQHF
D: TRBD1; size: -; V: TRBV6-5; J: TRBJ1-1; DNA: TGTGCCAGCTTGAGGGCCCGACAGGGCTACACTGAAGCTTTCTTT; CDR3: CASLRARQGYTEAFF
D: TRBD1; size: -; V: TRBV6-5; J: TRBJ2-7; DNA: TGTGCCTCTGACCGGGACAGGGGCTACGAGCAGTACTTC; CDR3: CASDRDRGYEQYF
D: TRBD1; size: -; V: TRBV6-5; J: TRBJ1-4; DNA: TGTGCCAGCAGGGGGACAGGGGGCGGGGAAAAACTGTTTTTT; CDR3: CASRGTGGGEKLFF
D: TRBD2; size: once; V: TRBV18; J: TRBJ2-1; DNA: TGTGCCAGCTCACCACCGGGGGGGAATGAGCAGTTCTTC; CDR3: CASSPPGGNEQFF
D: TRBD1; size: -; V: TRBV2; J: TRBJ2-1; DNA: TGTGCCAGCGGGACAGGGATGAGTGAGCAGTTCTTC; CDR3: CASGTGMSEQFF
D: TRBD2; size: -; V: TRBV9; J: TRBJ2-5; DNA: TGTGCCAGCAGCCCCTCGTTTAGCGGGGGGACCCAGTACTTC; CDR3: CASSPSFSGGTQYF
D: -; size: -; V: TRBV5-1; J: TRBJ1-1; DNA: TGCGCCAGCAGCTTTTCAGTAAATCGGAACACTGAAGCTTTCTTT; CDR3: CASSFSVNRNTEAFF
D: -; size: -; V: TRBV6-5; J: TRBJ1-3; DNA: TGTGCCAGCAGACTTCTACGCACAGGGATAGACACCATATATTTT; CDR3: CASRLLRTGIDTIYF
D: -; size: -; V: TRBV6-5; J: TRBJ2-7; DNA: TGTGCCAGCAGGGTCGCAGGCAGCTACGAGCAGTACTTC; CDR3: CASRVAGSYEQYF
D: -; size: -; V: TRBV5-1; J: TRBJ1-1; DNA: TGCGCCAGCAGGAGGGAAGGCGGGGTGAACACTGAAGCTTTCTTT; CDR3: CASRREGGVNTEAFF
D: -; size: -; V: TRBV7-8; J: TRBJ1-2; DNA: TGTGCCAGCAGCTTAATGGGGGCCCTTAACTATGGCTACACCTTC; CDR3: CASSLMGALNYGYTF
D: TRBD1; size: -; V: TRBV7-8; J: TRBJ1-5; DNA: TGTGCCAGCAGCTTTAACAGGGGAAATAGCAATCAGCCCCAGCATTTT; CDR3: CASSFNRGNSNQPQHF
D: -; size: -; V: TRBV2; J: TRBJ1-3; DNA: TGTGCCAGCAGCCTCAGTGGAAACACCATATATTTT; CDR3: CASSLSGNTIYF
D: -; size: -; V: TRBV3-1/TRBV3-2; J: TRBJ2-2; DNA: TGTGCCAGCAGCCTGAGGGACACCGGGGAGCTGTTTTTT; CDR3: CASSLRDTGELFF
D: TRBD1; size: -; V: TRBV7-2; J: TRBJ2-1; DNA: TGTGCCAGCAGCTCAGGACAGGGAGCCTCCTACAATGAGCAGTTCTTC; CDR3: CASSSGQGASYNEQFF
D: TRBD2; size: -; V: TRBV9; J: TRBJ2-2; DNA: TGTGCCAGCAGCGTAGGTGTTGGCCTAGCGGGGAACACCGGGGAGCTGTTTTTT; CDR3: CASSVGVGLAGNTGELFF
D: -; size: -; V: TRBV28; J: TRBJ1-2; DNA: TGTGCCAGCAGCCCCGGGGATCGGGGTCTCGGCTACACCTTC; CDR3: CASSPGDRGLGYTF
D: TRBD2; size: -; V: TRBV3-1/TRBV3-2; J: TRBJ2-5; DNA: TGTGCCAGCAGCCTACTAGCGGGGGTAGAGACCCAGTACTTC; CDR3: CASSLLAGVETQYF
D: -; size: -; V: TRBV4-2; J: TRBJ2-2; DNA: TGTGCCAGCAGCCAAGAACCAGTCCTTGGGGAGCTGTTTTTT; CDR3: CASSQEPVLGELFF
D: TRBD1; size: -; V: TRBV10-2; J: TRBJ1-6; DNA: TGCGCCAGCAGCCGAACTCCGACAGGGACTAATTCACCCCTCCACTTT; CDR3: CASSRTPTGTNSPLHF
D: TRBD1; size: -; V: TRBV11-2; J: TRBJ2-7; DNA: TGTGCCAGCAGCCCGAATTTGGGACAGGGGACTTACGAGCAGTACTTC; CDR3: CASSPNLGQGTYEQYF
D: TRBD1; size: -; V: TRBV7-3; J: TRBJ1-1; DNA: TGTGCCAGCAGCTGGAACGACAGGGGGTCTAAAGCTTTCTTT; CDR3: CASSWNDRGSKAFF
D: -; size: -; V: TRBV2; J: TRBJ2-1; DNA: TGTGCCTGGTCCCCCGGGACAAGGACCCCGAATGAGCAGTTCTTC; CDR3: CAWSPGTRTPNEQFF
D: -; size: -; V: TRBV27; J: TRBJ2-1; DNA: TGTGCCAGCAGTTTATCCCTAGAAGCGGAGCAGTTCTTC; CDR3: CASSLSLEAEQFF
D: -; size: few; V: TRBV7-9; J: TRBJ1-3; DNA: TGTGCCAGCAGCTTAGATAATGGAAACACCATATATTTT; CDR3: CASSLDNGNTIYF
D: -; size: -; V: TRBV3-1/TRBV3-2; J: TRBJ2-4; DNA: TGTGCCAGCAGTCGCGACGGAGCACTAGCCAAAAACATTCAGTACTTC; CDR3: CASSRDGALAKNIQYF
D: -; size: -; V: TRBV2; J: TRBJ1-6; DNA: TGTGCCAGCAGTGGCCAGGCAGGCTCACCCCTCCACTTT; CDR3: CASSGQAGSPLHF
D: -; size: -; V: TRBV6-1; J: TRBJ2-7; DNA: TGTGCCAGCAGTGATAGGACAAGGGGCCCTCGGGAGCAGTACTTC; CDR3: CASSDRTRGPREQYF
D: TRBD1; size: -; V: TRBV7-9; J: TRBJ2-7; DNA: TGTGCCAGCAGCCCCCGGACGGGACAGGGGGCGTACGAGCAGTACTTC; CDR3: CASSPRTGQGAYEQYF
D: TRBD1; size: -; V: TRBV18; J: TRBJ2-7; DNA: TGTGCCAGCTCACCAGACCGGGACAGGGTTTTCGAGCAGTACTTC; CDR3: CASSPDRDRVFEQYF
D: TRBD1; size: -; V: TRBV4-1; J: TRBJ2-2; DNA: TGCGCCAGCGCCGTGGGACAGGGGGTAGTCGGCACCGGGGAGCTGTTTTTT; CDR3: CASAVGQGVVGTGELFF
D: TRBD1; size: -; V: TRBV18; J: TRBJ2-1; DNA: TGTGCCAGCTCACCGACAGGGGCTATCTACAATGAGCAGTTCTTC; CDR3: CASSPTGAIYNEQFF
D: TRBD1; size: -; V: TRBV10-3; J: TRBJ2-7; DNA: TGTGCCATCAGTGATCCAAACCGGGACAGTAACTACGAGCAGTACTTC; CDR3: CAISDPNRDSNYEQYF
D: -; size: few; V: TRBV5-1; J: TRBJ2-7; DNA: TGCGCCAGCAGCTCCGGCCTAGAGCCCTACGAGCAGTACTTC; CDR3: CASSSGLEPYEQYF
D: -; size: -; V: TRBV28; J: TRBJ2-1; DNA: TGTGCCAGCAGTCTCAGGGTCAATGAGCAGTTCTTC; CDR3: CASSLRVNEQFF
D: -; size: -; V: TRBV28; J: TRBJ2-2; DNA: TGTGCCAGCAGTTTAAGGGGGACACTAAACGGGGAGCTGTTTTTT; CDR3: CASSLRGTLNGELFF
D: TRBD1; size: -; V: TRBV24-1; J: TRBJ2-5; DNA: TGTGCCACCAGTGACACAGGGGCTGGTGAGACCCAGTACTTC; CDR3: CATSDTGAGETQYF
D: -; size: -; V: TRBV19; J: TRBJ1-2; DNA: TGTGCCAGTAGTATAGTGCGGGACCGGCCCTATGGCTACACCTTC; CDR3: CASSIVRDRPYGYTF
D: -; size: -; V: TRBV5-6; J: TRBJ1-1; DNA: TGTGCCAGCAGCTTGGCCGGGTTGTCGAACACTGAAGCTTTCTTT; CDR3: CASSLAGLSNTEAFF
D: TRBD2; size: -; V: TRBV3-1/TRBV3-2; J: TRBJ2-2; DNA: TGTGCCAGCAGCTCCCTAGCGGGGACCTCGGGGACGCTGTTTTTT; CDR3: CASSSLAGTSGTLFF
D: -; size: -; V: TRBV28; J: TRBJ1-6; DNA: TGTGCCAGCAGTTTCGATTCACCCCTCCACTTT; CDR3: CASSFDSPLHF
D: TRBD1; size: -; V: TRBV4-2; J: TRBJ1-3; DNA: TGTGCCAGCAGCCAAGACAGGGGGCTTGGAAACACCATATATTTT; CDR3: CASSQDRGLGNTIYF
D: TRBD2; size: -; V: TRBV27; J: TRBJ2-2; DNA: TGTGCCAGCCGCCCCGGGGGGACTTACACCGGGGAGCTGTTTTTT; CDR3: CASRPGGTYTGELFF
D: -; size: -; V: TRBV12-2; J: TRBJ1-5; DNA: TGTGCAAGTCGCTTACAGAGCAATCAGCCCCAGCATTTT; CDR3: CASRLQSNQPQHF
D: TRBD1; size: -; V: TRBV6-1; J: TRBJ2-7; DNA: TGTGCCAGCAGTGAAGCCCCGGGACAGCTTTACGAGCAGTACTTC; CDR3: CASSEAPGQLYEQYF
D: -; size: few; V: TRBV19; J: TRBJ1-5; DNA: TGTGCCAGTAGTCTGTTTGGGGACAACAATCAGCCCCAGCATTTT; CDR3: CASSLFGDNNQPQHF
D: TRBD1; size: -; V: TRBV5-4; J: TRBJ1-4; DNA: TGTGCCAGCAAACCTTGGACAGGAGATGAAAAACTGTTTTTT; CDR3: CASKPWTGDEKLFF